This TCR beta chain was observed in a study of early T cells in non-severe SARS-CoV-2 infection. Overall study: Bulk RNA taken from unsorted whole blood was sequenced, leaving chains unpaired.

CDR3 length equals 12 residues. The germline V and J ends were trimmed by 3 bases and 4 bases, with 5 bases remaining between them. Germline V gives CDR1 SNHLY, CDR2 FYNNEI. Remarks on this clonotype: No antigen is known for it.

As part of library construction, unique molecular identifiers were attached to individual cDNA molecules. MiXCR, applied by TCRdb to the 5' RACE reads, yields one record per CDR3 protein. Of roughly 53,000 distinct CDR3 sequences listed, 7.5% to 9.5% are singletons. Notes on the study in general: VDJdb-based matching was biased toward anti-spike CD8 responses and missed private and CD4 specificities.

The chain uses TRBV2 and TRBJ2-3, with D unresolved. The sample consisted of whole blood, taken at baseline. The TCR originated in an adult who was a healthcare worker with PCR-confirmed SARS-CoV-2 infection or an uninfected control (not recorded which). DNA of the CDR3: TGTGCCAGCAGTGACCCCCCAGATACGCAGTATTTT. Its protein product is CASSDPPDTQYF.